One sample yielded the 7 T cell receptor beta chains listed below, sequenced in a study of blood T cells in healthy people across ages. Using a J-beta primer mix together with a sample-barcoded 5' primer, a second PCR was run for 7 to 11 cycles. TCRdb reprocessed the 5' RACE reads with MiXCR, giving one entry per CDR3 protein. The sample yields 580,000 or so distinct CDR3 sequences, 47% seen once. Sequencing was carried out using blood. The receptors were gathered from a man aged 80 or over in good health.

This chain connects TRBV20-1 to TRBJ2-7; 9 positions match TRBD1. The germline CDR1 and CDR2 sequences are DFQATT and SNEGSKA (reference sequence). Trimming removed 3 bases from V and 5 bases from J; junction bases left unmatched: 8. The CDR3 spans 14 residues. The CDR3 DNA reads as TGCAGTGCTAGTGCGGGACAGGGAGTTCACGAGCAGTACTTC. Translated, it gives CSASAGQGVHEQYF.

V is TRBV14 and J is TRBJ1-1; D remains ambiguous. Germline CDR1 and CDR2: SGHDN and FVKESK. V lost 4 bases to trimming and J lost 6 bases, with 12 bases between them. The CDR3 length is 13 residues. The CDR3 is CASSLRGTPEAFF. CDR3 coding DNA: TGTGCCAGCAGCCTCCGGGGAACCCCTGAAGCTTTCTTT.

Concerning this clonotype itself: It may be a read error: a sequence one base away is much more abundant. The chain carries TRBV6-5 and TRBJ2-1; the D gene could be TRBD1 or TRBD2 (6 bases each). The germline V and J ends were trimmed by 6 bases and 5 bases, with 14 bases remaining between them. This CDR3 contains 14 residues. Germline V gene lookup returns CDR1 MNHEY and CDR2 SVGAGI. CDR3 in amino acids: CASRDGGRDNEQFF. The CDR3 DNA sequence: TGTGCCAGCAGAGACGGGGGCCGGGACAATGAGCAGTTCTTC.

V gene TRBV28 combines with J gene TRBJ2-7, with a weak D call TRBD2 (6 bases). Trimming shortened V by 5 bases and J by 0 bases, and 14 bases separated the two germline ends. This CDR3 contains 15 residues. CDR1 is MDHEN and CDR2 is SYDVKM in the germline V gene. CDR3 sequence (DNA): TGTGCCAGCAGTCCCGGAGGGCGACCCTCCTACGAGCAGTACTTC. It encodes CASSPGGRPSYEQYF.

The CDR3, as DNA: TGTGCCAGCAGCGCGACAGGGGGCTACTACGAGCAGTACTTC. It specifies CASSATGGYYEQYF. The chain is built from TRBV12-3 or TRBV12-4 and TRBJ2-7, with 10 positions matching TRBD1. CDR3 size: 14 residues. V was pared by 6 bases and J by 3 bases, with 5 bases of the junction left unmatched.

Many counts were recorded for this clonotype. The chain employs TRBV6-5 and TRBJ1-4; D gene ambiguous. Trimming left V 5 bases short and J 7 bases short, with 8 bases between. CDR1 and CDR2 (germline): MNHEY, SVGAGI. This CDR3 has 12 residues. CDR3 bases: TGTGCCAGCAGTAATGAAGGTGAAAAACTGTTTTTT. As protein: CASSNEGEKLFF.

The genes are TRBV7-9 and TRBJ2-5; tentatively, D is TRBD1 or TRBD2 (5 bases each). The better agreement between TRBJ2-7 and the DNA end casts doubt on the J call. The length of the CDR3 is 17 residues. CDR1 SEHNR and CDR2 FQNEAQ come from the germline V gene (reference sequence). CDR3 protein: CASSLSRAGTRGYEQYF. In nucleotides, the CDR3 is TGTGCCAGCAGCTTATCTCGGGCGGGCACTAGGGGCTACGAGCAGTACTTC.